This entry features one T cell receptor beta chain sequence. This clonotype showed up many times. The specificity of this receptor is unknown. No base qualities exist here, and no much larger clone lies one base off it. Reading from cysteine to phenylalanine, the CDR3 counts 14 amino acids. Only the CDR3 portion is preserved as DNA: 42 bases, with reading frame beginning at the first base. V and J are truncated by 3 bases and 1 base respectively, leaving an intervening sequence of 9 bases. Sequencer: Illumina HiSeq 2500. TCR beta libraries were prepared by quantitative 5'-RACE with molecular barcodes. Concerning the study's data processing: A new computational method based on a probabilistic model of VDJ rearrangement was used to identify disease-linked TCR variants. The public reads were quality trimmed at Q25 with fastp and then assembled into clones with MiXCR by TCRdb, keeping productive beta chains. Duplicate CDR3 protein sequences are folded into a single record with the most common DNA and genes. TCRdb's processing, not the authors', yielded these V and J calls. This sample gives some 140,000 distinct CDR3 sequences in total; approximately 10% of them show up just once. The top ten constitute 3.5% to 5% of the sample.

The data belong to a study of CD8 T cells in ankylosing spondylitis (dated by TCRdb to 2015 to 2018). Concerning the study at large: The study set out to find disease-linked TCR variants by profiling T cell receptor beta repertoires in ankylosing spondylitis patients and healthy donors. The whole study cohort included roughly 110 healthy donors and 25 ankylosing spondylitis patients. Samples of peripheral blood were taken, and for ankylosing spondylitis patients, synovial fluid was collected as well.

Overall study outcomes, separate from this receptor: Some motif variants were previously reported in synovial fluid and blood of reactive arthritis patients, suggesting common disease-initiation mechanisms. A TCR beta motif made up of 7 to 9 highly homologous amino acid variants appeared to be characteristic of blood from ankylosing spondylitis patients. The disease-linked clones had a CD8+ phenotype and were found at relatively low frequencies in peripheral blood. Significant enrichment of the disease-linked clones was reported in matched synovial fluid samples from ankylosing spondylitis patients.

Input material: blood, either unsorted or a sorted T cell fraction (not recorded which). The sequence was obtained from a female donor with ankylosing spondylitis or in good health (not recorded which). The chain is made from TRBV12-3 or TRBV12-4 and TRBJ1-1; 5 matching bases give a weak D call of TRBD1. The nucleotides read TGTGCCAGCAGTTTCCTGGGGACGAACACTGAAGCTTTCTTT. This sequence encodes CASSFLGTNTEAFF.